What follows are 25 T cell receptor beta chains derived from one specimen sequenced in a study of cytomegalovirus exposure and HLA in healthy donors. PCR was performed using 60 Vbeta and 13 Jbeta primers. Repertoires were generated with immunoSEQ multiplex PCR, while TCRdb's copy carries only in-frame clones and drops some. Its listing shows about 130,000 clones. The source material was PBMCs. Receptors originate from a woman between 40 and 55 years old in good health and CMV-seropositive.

The CDR3 sequence: CASRVDREDTF. The CDR3 nucleotides read TGTGCCAGTCGGGTTGACCGTGAGGACACCTTC. The gene calls are TRBV19 and TRBJ1-2; no clear D. The CDR3 has 11 residues. Germline CDR1 and CDR2: LNHDA and SQIVND (reference sequence). V dropped 8 bases and J dropped 12 bases, with 16 bases sitting between them. Using reference TRBV19 and TRBJ1-2 for the parts outside the CDR3, the full variable domain is DGGITQSPKYLFRKEGQNVTLSCEQNLNHDAMYWYRQDPGQGLRLIYYSQIVNDFQKGDIAEGYSVSREKKESFPLTVTSAQKNPTAFYLCASRVDREDTFGSGTRLTVV.

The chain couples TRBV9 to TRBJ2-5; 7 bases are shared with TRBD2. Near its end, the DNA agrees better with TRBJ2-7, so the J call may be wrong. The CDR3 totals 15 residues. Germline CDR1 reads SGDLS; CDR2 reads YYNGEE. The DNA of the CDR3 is TGTGCCAGCAGCCTTGGACTAGACTTTTCCTACGAGCAGTACTTC. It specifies CASSLGLDFSYEQYF.

The CDR3 spells CASSIDLGLAGSRGELFF. In nucleotides, the CDR3 is TGTGCCAGTAGTATAGATCTGGGACTAGCGGGAAGCAGGGGGGAGCTGTTTTTT. The rearrangement links TRBV19 to TRBJ2-2; 13 positions match TRBD2. The CDR3 covers 18 residues. With V trimmed by 0 bases and J by 8 bases, 9 bases remained unmatched. Germline V gives CDR1 LNHDA, CDR2 SQIVND (reference sequence).

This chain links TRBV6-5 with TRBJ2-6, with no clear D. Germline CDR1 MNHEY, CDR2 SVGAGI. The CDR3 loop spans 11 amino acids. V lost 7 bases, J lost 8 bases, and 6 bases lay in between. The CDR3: CASTSTNVLTF. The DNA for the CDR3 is TGTGCCAGCACCTCTACCAACGTCCTGACTTTC.

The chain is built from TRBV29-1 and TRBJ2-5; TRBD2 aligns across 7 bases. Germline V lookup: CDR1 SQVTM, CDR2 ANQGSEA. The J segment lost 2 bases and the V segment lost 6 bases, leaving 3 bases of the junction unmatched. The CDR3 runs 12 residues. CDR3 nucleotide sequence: TGCAGCGTAGGGAGGGTACAAGAGACCCAGTACTTC. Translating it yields CSVGRVQETQYF.

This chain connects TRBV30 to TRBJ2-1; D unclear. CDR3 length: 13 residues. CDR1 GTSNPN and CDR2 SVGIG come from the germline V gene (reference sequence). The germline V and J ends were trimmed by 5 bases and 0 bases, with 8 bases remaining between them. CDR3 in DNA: TGTGCCTGGGCACAGAGCTCCTACAATGAGCAGTTCTTC. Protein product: CAWAQSSYNEQFF. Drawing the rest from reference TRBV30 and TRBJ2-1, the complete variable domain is SQTIHQWPATLVQPVGSPLSLECTVEGTSNPNLYWYRQAAGRGLQLLFYSVGIGQISSEVPQNLSASRPQDRQFILSSKKLLLSDSGFYLCAWAQSSYNEQFFGPGTRLTVL.

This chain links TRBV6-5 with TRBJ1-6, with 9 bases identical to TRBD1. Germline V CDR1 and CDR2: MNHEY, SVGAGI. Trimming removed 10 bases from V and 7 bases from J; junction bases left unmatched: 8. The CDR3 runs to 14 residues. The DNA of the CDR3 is TGTGCCACCACCTACGGGACAGGGAATTCACCCCTCCACTTT. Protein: CATTYGTGNSPLHF.

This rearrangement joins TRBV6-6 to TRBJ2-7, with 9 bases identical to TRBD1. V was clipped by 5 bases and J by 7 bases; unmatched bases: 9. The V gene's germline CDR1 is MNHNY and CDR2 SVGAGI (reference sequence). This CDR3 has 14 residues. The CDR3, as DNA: TGTGCCAGCAGTCGGACAGGGGCCTCGGGGGAGCAGTACTTC. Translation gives CASSRTGASGEQYF.

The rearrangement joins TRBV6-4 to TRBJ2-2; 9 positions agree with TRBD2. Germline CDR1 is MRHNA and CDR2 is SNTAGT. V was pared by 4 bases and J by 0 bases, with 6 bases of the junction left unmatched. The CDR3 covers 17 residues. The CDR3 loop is CASSVFLAGSNTGELFF. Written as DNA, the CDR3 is TGTGCCAGCAGTGTCTTTCTAGCGGGATCGAACACCGGGGAGCTGTTTTTT.

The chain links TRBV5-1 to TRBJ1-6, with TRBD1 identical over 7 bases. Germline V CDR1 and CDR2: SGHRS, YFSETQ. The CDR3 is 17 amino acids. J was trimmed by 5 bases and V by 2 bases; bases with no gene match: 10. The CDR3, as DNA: TGCGCCAGCAGCTTCTGGGGCAGGGGGGCAGATAATTCACCCCTCCACTTT. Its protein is CASSFWGRGADNSPLHF.

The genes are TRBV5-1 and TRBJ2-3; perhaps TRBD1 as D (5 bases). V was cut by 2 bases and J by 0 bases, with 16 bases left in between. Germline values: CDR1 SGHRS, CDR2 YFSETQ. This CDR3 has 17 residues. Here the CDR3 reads CASSLDSIFTSTDTQYF. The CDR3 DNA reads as TGCGCCAGCAGCTTAGACAGTATTTTCACTAGCACAGATACGCAGTATTTT.

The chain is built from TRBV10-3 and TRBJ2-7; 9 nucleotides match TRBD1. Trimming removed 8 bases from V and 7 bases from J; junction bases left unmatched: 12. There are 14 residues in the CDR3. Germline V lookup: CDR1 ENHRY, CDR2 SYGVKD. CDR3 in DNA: TGTGCCATCCGGCAGCCACAGGGGGCGAGGGAGCAGTACTTC. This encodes CAIRQPQGAREQYF.

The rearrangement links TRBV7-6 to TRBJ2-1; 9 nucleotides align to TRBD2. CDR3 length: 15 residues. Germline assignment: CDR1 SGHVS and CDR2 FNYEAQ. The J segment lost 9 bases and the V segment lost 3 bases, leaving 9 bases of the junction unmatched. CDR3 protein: CASSLGSGSGGEQFF. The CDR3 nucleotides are TGTGCCAGCAGCTTGGGTAGCGGGAGCGGCGGTGAGCAGTTCTTC.

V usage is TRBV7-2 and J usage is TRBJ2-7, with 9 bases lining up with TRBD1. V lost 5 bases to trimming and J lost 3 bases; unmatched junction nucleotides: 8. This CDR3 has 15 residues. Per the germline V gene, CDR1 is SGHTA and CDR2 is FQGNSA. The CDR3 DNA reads TGTGCCAGCAGCCTACAGGGGGCTTCCTTCTACGAGCAGTACTTC. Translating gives CASSLQGASFYEQYF.

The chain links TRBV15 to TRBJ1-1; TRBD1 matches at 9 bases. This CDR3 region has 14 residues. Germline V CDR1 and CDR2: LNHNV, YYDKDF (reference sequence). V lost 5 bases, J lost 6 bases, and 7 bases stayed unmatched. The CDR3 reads CATSRGQGSAEAFF. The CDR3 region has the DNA TGTGCCACCAGCCGGGGACAGGGTTCGGCTGAAGCTTTCTTT.

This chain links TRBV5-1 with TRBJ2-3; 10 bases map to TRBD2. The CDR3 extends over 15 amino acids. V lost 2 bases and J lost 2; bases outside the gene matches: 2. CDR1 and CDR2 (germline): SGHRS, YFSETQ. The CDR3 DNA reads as TGCGCCAGCAGCTTCGGGACTAGCGTCACAGATACGCAGTATTTT. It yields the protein CASSFGTSVTDTQYF.

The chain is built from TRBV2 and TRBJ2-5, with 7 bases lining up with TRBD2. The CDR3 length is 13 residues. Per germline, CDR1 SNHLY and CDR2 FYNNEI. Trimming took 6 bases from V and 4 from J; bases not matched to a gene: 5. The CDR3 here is CASSREVGETQYF. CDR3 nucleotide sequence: TGTGCCAGCAGCCGGGAGGTCGGAGAGACCCAGTACTTC. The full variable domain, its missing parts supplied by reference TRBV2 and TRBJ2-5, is EPEVTQTPSHQVTQMGQEVILRCVPISNHLYFYWYRQILGQKVEFLVSFYNNEISEKSEIFDDQFSVERPDGSNFTLKIRSTKLEDSAMYFCASSREVGETQYFGPGTRLLVL.

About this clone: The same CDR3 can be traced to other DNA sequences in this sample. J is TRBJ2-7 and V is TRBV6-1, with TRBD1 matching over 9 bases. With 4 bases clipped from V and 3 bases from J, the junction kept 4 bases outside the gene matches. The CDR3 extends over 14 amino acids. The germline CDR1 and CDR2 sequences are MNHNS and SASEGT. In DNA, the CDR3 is TGTGCCAGCAGTGGCCCGGGACAGGGCTACGAGCAGTACTTC. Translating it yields CASSGPGQGYEQYF.

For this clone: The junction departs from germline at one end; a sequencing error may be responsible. CDR3 sequence reads: CSARVPSGHDF. The CDR3, as DNA: TGCAGTGCTAGAGTCCCTAGCGGGCACGACTTC. The rearrangement links TRBV20-1 to TRBJ2-4, with 8 bases identical to TRBD2. The CDR3 is 11 residues long. Germline CDR1 DFQATT, CDR2 SNEGSKA (reference sequence).

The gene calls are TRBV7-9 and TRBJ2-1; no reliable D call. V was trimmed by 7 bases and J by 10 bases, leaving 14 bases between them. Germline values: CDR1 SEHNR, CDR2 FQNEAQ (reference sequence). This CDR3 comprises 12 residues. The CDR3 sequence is CASTITPNEQFF. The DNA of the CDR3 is TGTGCCAGCACCATTACTCCAAACGAGCAGTTCTTC.

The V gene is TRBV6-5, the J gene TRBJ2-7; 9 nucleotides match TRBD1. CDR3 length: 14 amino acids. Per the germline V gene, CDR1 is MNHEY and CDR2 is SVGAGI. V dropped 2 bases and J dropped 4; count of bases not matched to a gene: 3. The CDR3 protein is CASSYGTGKYEQYF. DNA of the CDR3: TGTGCCAGCAGTTACGGGACAGGGAAATACGAGCAGTACTTC.

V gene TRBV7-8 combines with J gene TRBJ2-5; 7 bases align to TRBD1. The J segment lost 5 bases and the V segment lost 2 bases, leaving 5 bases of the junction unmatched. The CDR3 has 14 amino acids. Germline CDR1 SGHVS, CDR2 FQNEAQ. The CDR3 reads CASSLREQGETQYF. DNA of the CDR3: TGTGCCAGCAGCTTAAGGGAACAGGGGGAGACCCAGTACTTC.

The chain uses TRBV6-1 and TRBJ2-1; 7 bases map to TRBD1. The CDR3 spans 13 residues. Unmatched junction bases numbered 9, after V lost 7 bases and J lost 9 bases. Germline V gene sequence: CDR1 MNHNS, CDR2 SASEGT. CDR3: CASIADRDGEQFF. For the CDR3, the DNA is TGTGCCAGCATCGCCGACAGGGACGGTGAGCAGTTCTTC.

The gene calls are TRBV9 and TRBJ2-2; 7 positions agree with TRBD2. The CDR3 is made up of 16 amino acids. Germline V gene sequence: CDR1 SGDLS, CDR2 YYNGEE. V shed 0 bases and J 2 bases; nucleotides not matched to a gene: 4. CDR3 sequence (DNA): TGTGCCAGCAGCGTAGAAGCGGGATTTAACACCGGGGAGCTGTTTTTT. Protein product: CASSVEAGFNTGELFF.

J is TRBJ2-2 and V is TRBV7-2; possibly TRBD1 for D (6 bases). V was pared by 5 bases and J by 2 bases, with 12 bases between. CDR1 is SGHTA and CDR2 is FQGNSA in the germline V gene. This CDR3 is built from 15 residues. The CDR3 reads CASSNRTDNTGELFF. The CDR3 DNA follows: TGTGCCAGCAGCAATAGGACAGATAACACCGGGGAGCTGTTTTTT.